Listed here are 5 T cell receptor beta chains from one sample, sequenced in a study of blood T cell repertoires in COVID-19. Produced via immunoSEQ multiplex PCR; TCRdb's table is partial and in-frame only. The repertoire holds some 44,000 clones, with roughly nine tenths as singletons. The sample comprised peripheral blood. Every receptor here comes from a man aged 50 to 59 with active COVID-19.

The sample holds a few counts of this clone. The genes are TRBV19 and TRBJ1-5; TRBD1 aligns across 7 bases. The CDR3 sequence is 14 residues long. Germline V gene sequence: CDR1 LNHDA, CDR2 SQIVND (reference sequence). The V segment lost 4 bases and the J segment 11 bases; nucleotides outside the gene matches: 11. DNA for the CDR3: TGTGCCAGTAGTACGGGGACAGCTTCTTCGGCCCAGCATTTT. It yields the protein CASSTGTASSAQHF.

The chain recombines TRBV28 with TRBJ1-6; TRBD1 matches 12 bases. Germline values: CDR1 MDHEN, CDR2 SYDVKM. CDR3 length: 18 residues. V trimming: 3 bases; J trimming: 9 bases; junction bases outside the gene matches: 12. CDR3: CASSFPLGGQGAGSPLHF. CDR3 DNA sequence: TGTGCCAGCAGTTTCCCCCTGGGGGGACAGGGGGCGGGTTCACCCCTCCACTTT.

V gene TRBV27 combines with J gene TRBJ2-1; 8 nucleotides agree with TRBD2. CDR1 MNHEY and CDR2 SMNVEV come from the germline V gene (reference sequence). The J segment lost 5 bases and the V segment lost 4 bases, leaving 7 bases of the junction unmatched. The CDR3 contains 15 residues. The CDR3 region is CASSSPGLVNNEQFF. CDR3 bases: TGTGCCAGCAGTTCACCGGGACTAGTGAACAATGAGCAGTTCTTC.

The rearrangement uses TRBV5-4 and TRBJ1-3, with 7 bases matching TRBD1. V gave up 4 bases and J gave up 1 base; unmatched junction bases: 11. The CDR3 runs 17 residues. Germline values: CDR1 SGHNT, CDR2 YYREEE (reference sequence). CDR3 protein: CASSRTGTASSGNTIYF. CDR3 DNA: TGTGCCAGCAGCCGCACCGGGACAGCTAGTTCTGGAAACACCATATATTTT.

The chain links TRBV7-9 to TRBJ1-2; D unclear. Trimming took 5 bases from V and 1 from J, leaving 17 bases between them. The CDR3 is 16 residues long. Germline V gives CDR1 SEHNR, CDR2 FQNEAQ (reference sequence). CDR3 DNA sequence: TGTGCCAGCAGCCCCCCTGGTCAGGCCTTTAACTATGGCTACACCTTC. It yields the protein CASSPPGQAFNYGYTF.